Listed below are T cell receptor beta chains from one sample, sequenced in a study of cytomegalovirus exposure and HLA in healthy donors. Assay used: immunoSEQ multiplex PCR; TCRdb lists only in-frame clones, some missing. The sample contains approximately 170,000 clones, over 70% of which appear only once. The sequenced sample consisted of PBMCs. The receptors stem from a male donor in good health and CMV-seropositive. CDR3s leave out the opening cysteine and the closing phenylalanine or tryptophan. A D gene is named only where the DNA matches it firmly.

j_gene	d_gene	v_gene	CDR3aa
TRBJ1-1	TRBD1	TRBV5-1	ASSGWTGGNTEAF
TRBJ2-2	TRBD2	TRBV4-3	ASSPRGRGGYTGELF
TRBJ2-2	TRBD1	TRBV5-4	ASSLGQGIGELF
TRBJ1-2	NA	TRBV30	AWSTSGDGYT
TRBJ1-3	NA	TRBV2	ASSRTSFSGNTIY
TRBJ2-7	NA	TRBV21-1	ASSTRTSGLASEQY
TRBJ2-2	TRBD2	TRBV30	AWGRETSGGAGELF
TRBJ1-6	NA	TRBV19	ASSIKPVRSSYNSPLH
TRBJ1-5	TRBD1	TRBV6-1	ASSTRTGAQPQH
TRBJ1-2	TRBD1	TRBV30	AWKGAFFNYGYT
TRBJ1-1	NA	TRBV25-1	ASSEIGGREAF
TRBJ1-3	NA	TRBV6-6	ASSYMESGNTIY
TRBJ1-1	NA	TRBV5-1	ASSLVLQGTEAF
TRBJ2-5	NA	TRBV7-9	ASSRDRTQETQY
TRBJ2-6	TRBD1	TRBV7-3	ASSLTGTGGTGANVLT
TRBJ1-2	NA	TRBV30	AWSWLREGGYT
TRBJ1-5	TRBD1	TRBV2	ASSEFDRVGYSNQPQH
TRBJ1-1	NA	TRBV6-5	ASSRVAGDKTF
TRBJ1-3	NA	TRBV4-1	ASSHPRTELYLDTIY
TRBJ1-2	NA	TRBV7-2	ASSYYRQEDYGYT
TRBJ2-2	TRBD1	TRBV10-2	ASSESGTGNTGELF
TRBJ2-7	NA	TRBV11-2	ASSLVGGHRYEQY
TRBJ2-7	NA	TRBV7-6	ASSLDQGDEQY
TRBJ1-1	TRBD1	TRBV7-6	ASSLGGQANTEAF
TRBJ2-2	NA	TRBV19	ASSPNPIRQSRTGELF
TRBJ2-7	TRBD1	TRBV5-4	ASSGRGQGGYEQY
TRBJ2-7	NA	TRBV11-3	ASSSQESYEQY
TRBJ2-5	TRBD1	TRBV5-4	ASSLEQGQETQY
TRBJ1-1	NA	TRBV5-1	ASRGRGGTEAF
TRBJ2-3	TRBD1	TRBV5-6	ASSLGWTGSPADTQY
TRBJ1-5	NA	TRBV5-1	ASSFGREGQPQH
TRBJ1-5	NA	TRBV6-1	ASSDPVRNQPQH
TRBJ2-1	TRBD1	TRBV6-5	ASTVTGQGKNEQF
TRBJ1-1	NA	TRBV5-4	ASSPVRRDTEAF
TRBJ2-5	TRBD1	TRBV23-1	ASSQSGEGADGMMETQY
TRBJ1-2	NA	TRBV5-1	ASSPEGGSGYT
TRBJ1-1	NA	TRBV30	AWSVLLDMNTEAF
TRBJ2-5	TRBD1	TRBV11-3	ASSLGTGTEETQY
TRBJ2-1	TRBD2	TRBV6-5	ASSSGPGGSYNEQF
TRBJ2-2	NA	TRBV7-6	ASSLGIRETGGELF
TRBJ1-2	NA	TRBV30	AWNEGSYGYT
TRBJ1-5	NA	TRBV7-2	ASSLGGGLPQH
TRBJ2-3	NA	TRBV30	AWSVKLRTPNTDTQY
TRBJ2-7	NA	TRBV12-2	ASRGLAGDYEQY
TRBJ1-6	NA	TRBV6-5	ASSTSDNSPLH
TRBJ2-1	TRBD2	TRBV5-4	ASTPSGGSTYEQF
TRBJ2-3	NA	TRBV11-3	ASSLAGRADTQY
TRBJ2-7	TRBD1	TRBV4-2	ASSQDRVSYEQY
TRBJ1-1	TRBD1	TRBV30	AWSLAGGAGTEAF
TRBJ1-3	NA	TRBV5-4	ASSFSGSGNTIY
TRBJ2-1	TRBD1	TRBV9	ASSSQQTGAKEQF
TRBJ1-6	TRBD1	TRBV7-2	ASTRQGSPLH
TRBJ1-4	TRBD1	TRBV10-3	AISESGTGIGNREKLF
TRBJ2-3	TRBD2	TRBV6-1	ASSDGGATDTQY
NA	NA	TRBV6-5	ASSYSGSYEQY
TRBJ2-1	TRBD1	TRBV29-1	SGFRNRDRGNNEQF
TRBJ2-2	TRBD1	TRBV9	ASSDSGRDRETGELF
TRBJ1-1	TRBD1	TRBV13	ASSPHFRGVDTEAF
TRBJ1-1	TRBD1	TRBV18	ASSHGQGLNTEAF